This T cell receptor (beta chain) was captured in a study of T cell repertoires in cytomegalovirus infection. Study results and caveats: Individuals carrying CMV plus the relevant HLA were identified by cumulative frequency of public TCR beta families.

Turning to this clonotype: Its antigen remains unknown. Being one base from a much bigger clone, this may be a read error.

TCRdb fed the reads into MiXCR, producing one record per CDR3 protein. Found here are approximately 180,000 distinct CDR3 sequences, roughly 17% of them singletons; the top ten hold almost 25%. Germline V lookup: CDR1 MRHNA, CDR2 SNTAGT. Trimming stripped 6 bases from V and 5 bases from J, with 11 bases between. This CDR3 is 13 amino acids long. Sequencing used CD8+ T cells from PBMCs. This chain uses TRBV6-4 with TRBJ2-1, with D unclear. This clonotype originated in a human donor in good health (CMV status not recorded). Some clones in this sample may be carry-over from other donors' samples. This chain's CDR3 is CASSPREHNEQFF. For the CDR3, the DNA is TGTGCCAGCAGCCCCAGAGAGCACAATGAGCAGTTCTTC.